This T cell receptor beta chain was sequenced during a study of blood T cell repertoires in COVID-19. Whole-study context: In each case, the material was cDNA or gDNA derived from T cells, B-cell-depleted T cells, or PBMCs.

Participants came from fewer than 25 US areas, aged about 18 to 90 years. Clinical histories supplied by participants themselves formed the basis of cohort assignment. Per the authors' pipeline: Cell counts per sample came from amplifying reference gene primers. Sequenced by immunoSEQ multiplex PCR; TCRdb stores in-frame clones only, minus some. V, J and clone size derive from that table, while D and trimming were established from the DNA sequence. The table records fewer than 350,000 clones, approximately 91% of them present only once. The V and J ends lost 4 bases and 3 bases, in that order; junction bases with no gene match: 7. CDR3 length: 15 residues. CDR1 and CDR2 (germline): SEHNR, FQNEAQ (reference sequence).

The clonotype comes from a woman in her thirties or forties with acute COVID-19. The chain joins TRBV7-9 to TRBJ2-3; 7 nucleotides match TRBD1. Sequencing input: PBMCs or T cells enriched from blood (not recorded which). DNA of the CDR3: TGTGCCAGCAGCTCCACAGGGGTGGGAACAGATACGCAGTATTTT. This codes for CASSSTGVGTDTQYF.